The 31 T cell receptor beta chains below all came from one sample that was sequenced in a study of cytomegalovirus exposure and HLA in healthy donors. The study ran its PCR with 60 Vbeta and 13 Jbeta primers. Clones were read by immunoSEQ multiplex PCR, and TCRdb kept only the in-frame ones, dropping some. The data show about 200,000 clones, about four fifths seen once. The sample was PBMCs. Receptors originate from a male donor in good health and CMV-seropositive.

This rearrangement joins TRBV9 to TRBJ2-1; the D is unclear. V was cut by 0 bases and J by 7 bases, with 5 bases left in between. Germline loops: CDR1 SGDLS, CDR2 YYNGEE. The CDR3 runs 12 residues. In nucleotides, the CDR3 is TGTGCCAGCAGCGTAGACTCAAATGAGCAGTTCTTC. It codes for CASSVDSNEQFF.

The chain combines TRBV7-8 with TRBJ2-5, with D perhaps matching TRBD2 (6 bases). In germline, CDR1 is SGHVS, CDR2 FQNEAQ. V dropped 7 bases and J dropped 5 bases, with 20 bases sitting between them. CDR3 length: 15 residues. The CDR3 loop reads CASTVLRSGGETQYF. Written as DNA, the CDR3 is TGTGCCAGCACCGTACTCAGGTCAGGAGGGGAGACCCAGTACTTC.

V is TRBV6-5 and J is TRBJ1-5; TRBD1 matches at 8 bases. The germline V gene has CDR1 MNHEY and CDR2 SVGAGI. This CDR3 region has 14 residues. V lost 5 bases, J lost 2 bases, and 2 bases stayed unmatched. Here the CDR3 reads CASSMGQGNQPQHF. The CDR3 DNA reads TGTGCCAGCAGTATGGGACAGGGCAATCAGCCCCAGCATTTT.

The V call is TRBV27, the J call TRBJ2-7, with 7 nucleotides matching TRBD1. V was clipped by 3 bases and J by 5 bases; unmatched bases: 10. CDR3 length equals 15 residues. From germline, CDR1 is MNHEY and CDR2 SMNVEV (reference sequence). This chain's CDR3 is CASSFGKGARHEQYF. The CDR3 DNA sequence: TGTGCCAGCAGTTTTGGGAAGGGGGCGCGACACGAGCAGTACTTC.

The chain carries TRBV6-1 and TRBJ2-7, with 9 positions matching TRBD2. The germline V gene encodes CDR1 MNHNS and CDR2 SASEGT. V lost 6 bases and J lost 7; bases outside the gene matches: 7. CDR3 length: 13 residues. DNA of the CDR3: TGTGCCAGCAGGATAGCGGGAGAACGGGAGCAGTACTTC. It codes for CASRIAGEREQYF.

This clone was observed a handful of times. The V call is TRBV9, the J call TRBJ1-1, with TRBD1 as a possible D gene (5 bases). This CDR3 spans 15 amino acids. Trimming removed 4 bases at V and 1 base at J, with 14 bases between. The germline V gene has CDR1 SGDLS and CDR2 YYNGEE. Here the CDR3 reads CASSPMGLPNTEAFF. The CDR3 DNA reads as TGTGCCAGCAGCCCCATGGGACTGCCGAACACTGAAGCTTTCTTT. The full variable domain, its missing parts supplied by reference TRBV9 and TRBJ1-1, is DSGVTQTPKHLITATGQRVTLRCSPRSGDLSVYWYQQSLDQGLQFLIQYYNGEERAKGNILERFSAQQFPDLHSELNLSSLELGDSALYFCASSPMGLPNTEAFFGQGTRLTVV.

V gene TRBV6-4 combines with J gene TRBJ1-1; unclear D gene. Germline V gene data show CDR1 as MRHNA and CDR2 as SNTAGT. Trimming removed 7 bases at V and 1 base at J, with 13 bases between. The CDR3 extends over 14 amino acids. Written as DNA, the CDR3 is TGTGCCAGCACGCCCAGTCCAGGGAACACTGAAGCTTTCTTT. Translation gives CASTPSPGNTEAFF.

This sequence joins TRBV11-3 and TRBJ2-5; TRBD2 might be the D (5 bases). Between the trimmed V and J ends, which lost 3 bases and 2 bases, there was a span of 7 bases. Germline V gene lookup returns CDR1 SGHNT and CDR2 YENEEA. CDR3 length: 13 amino acids. CDR3 sequence (DNA): TGTGCCAGCAGCTTGGAGGAACAAGAGACCCAGTACTTC. This encodes CASSLEEQETQYF.

CDR3 amino acids: CASSLGQGHGYTF. The CDR3 nucleotides read TGCGCCAGCAGCTTGGGGCAGGGCCATGGCTACACCTTC. J is TRBJ1-2 and V is TRBV5-1; D is possibly TRBD1 (5 bases). Germline CDR1 and CDR2: SGHRS and YFSETQ. The CDR3 length is 13 residues. V lost 0 bases to trimming and J lost 6 bases, with 9 bases between them.

The chain uses TRBV4-2 and TRBJ1-4; D remains unclear. Germline CDR1 reads LGHNA; CDR2 reads YNFKEQ. The CDR3 covers 17 residues. The V end lost 0 bases, the J end lost 3 bases, and 14 bases lay between the germline ends. The CDR3 sequence: CASSQELGSGANEKLFF. The CDR3 coding sequence is TGTGCCAGCAGCCAAGAATTAGGCTCCGGGGCTAATGAAAAACTGTTTTTT.

The gene calls are TRBV27 and TRBJ2-2; TRBD2 matches at 12 bases. Looked up from germline, CDR1 is MNHEY and CDR2 is SMNVEV (reference sequence). The CDR3 length is 15 residues. Germline trimming cut 5 bases from V and 5 bases from J; bases unmatched to any gene: 3. The CDR3 DNA reads TGTGCCAGCAGTCCCGGGACTAGCGGGACCGGGGAGCTGTTTTTT. As protein: CASSPGTSGTGELFF.

This chain joins TRBV4-1 and TRBJ2-1; D is uncertain. V was clipped by 0 bases and J by 4 bases, with 16 bases between them. This CDR3 is built from 17 residues. The V gene's germline CDR1 is MGHRA and CDR2 YSYEKL. The CDR3 sequence is CASSQDSAGLGYNEQFF. The CDR3 coding sequence is TGCGCCAGCAGCCAAGATTCCGCCGGGTTAGGATACAATGAGCAGTTCTTC.

A single count supports this clone. This chain joins TRBV4-3 and TRBJ2-7; D possibly corresponds to TRBD2 (6 bases). The CDR3 extends over 13 amino acids. V lost 3 bases, J lost 4 bases, and 10 bases lay in between. Looked up from germline, CDR1 is LGHNA and CDR2 is YSLEER. CDR3 coding DNA: TGCGCCAGCAGCCAGACGGAGGGTTACGAGCAGTACTTC. This encodes CASSQTEGYEQYF.

The J gene is TRBJ2-3, the V gene TRBV19, with unresolved D. Germline assignment: CDR1 LNHDA and CDR2 SQIVND (reference sequence). The CDR3 covers 13 residues. V lost 3 bases to trimming and J lost 4 bases, with 8 bases between them. Written as DNA, the CDR3 is TGTGCCAGTAGTATGGCGGAGTCAGATACGCAGTATTTT. It encodes CASSMAESDTQYF.

The chain carries TRBV5-8 and TRBJ2-7; D might be TRBD2 (6 bases). Germline V CDR1 and CDR2: SGHTS, YDEGEE. Trimming removed 2 bases from V and 2 bases from J, with 14 bases in between. The CDR3 has 15 residues. CDR3 region: CASSFIGTVPYEQYF. CDR3 coding DNA: TGTGCCAGCAGCTTTATCGGGACTGTCCCCTACGAGCAGTACTTC.

This clone occurred once. The J gene is TRBJ2-1, the V gene TRBV5-1; TRBD1 matches 8 bases. J gave up 4 bases and V 1 base, and 7 bases lay outside the gene matches. Germline assignment: CDR1 SGHRS and CDR2 YFSETQ. The CDR3 totals 16 residues. CDR3 sequence reads: CASSLPRTGLYNEQFF. The CDR3, as DNA: TGCGCCAGCAGCTTGCCGAGGACAGGGCTATACAATGAGCAGTTCTTC.

This clone was counted only a few times. This sequence joins TRBV7-2 and TRBJ1-4; tentatively, D is TRBD1 (6 bases). The V end lost 3 bases, the J end lost 7 bases, and 6 bases lay between the germline ends. CDR3 length: 12 residues. CDR1 and CDR2 from the germline V gene are SGHTA and FQGNSA. The CDR3 spells CASSFRGEKLFF. The CDR3 bases are TGTGCCAGCAGCTTCAGGGGTGAAAAACTGTTTTTT.

This clone is a singleton in its sample. This sequence joins TRBV5-1 and TRBJ2-1, with 7 bases that match TRBD1. V gave up 2 bases and J gave up 10 bases; unmatched junction bases: 9. Germline CDR1 is SGHRS and CDR2 is YFSETQ. This CDR3 contains 14 residues. This chain's CDR3 is CASSFADRVEEQFF. In DNA, the CDR3 is TGCGCCAGCAGCTTTGCAGACAGGGTCGAAGAGCAGTTCTTC.

The chain carries TRBV6-1 and TRBJ2-1, with 9 positions matching TRBD2. The V gene's germline CDR1 is MNHNS and CDR2 SASEGT. The CDR3 has 15 amino acids. V was clipped by 5 bases and J by 4 bases; unmatched bases: 6. The CDR3, as DNA: TGTGCCAGCAGTAGCGGGGGGTATCTATACAATGAGCAGTTCTTC. Its translation: CASSSGGYLYNEQFF.

This clone occurred a few times. This rearrangement joins TRBV30 to TRBJ2-3; 9 positions agree with TRBD2. CDR1 GTSNPN and CDR2 SVGIG come from the germline V gene (reference sequence). V shed 4 bases and J 8 bases; nucleotides not matched to a gene: 7. This CDR3 contains 13 residues. The CDR3 here is CAWTREGPGTQYF. CDR3 in DNA: TGTGCCTGGACGCGGGAGGGCCCTGGTACGCAGTATTTT. The full variable domain, in which reference TRBV30 and TRBJ2-3 provide the parts outside the CDR3, is SQTIHQWPATLVQPVGSPLSLECTVEGTSNPNLYWYRQAAGRGLQLLFYSVGIGQISSEVPQNLSASRPQDRQFILSSKKLLLSDSGFYLCAWTREGPGTQYFGPGTRLTVL.

This chain joins TRBV6-1 and TRBJ2-7, with 7 nucleotides matching TRBD2. CDR3 length: 11 residues. Trimming took 6 bases from V and 6 from J; bases not matched to a gene: 2. In germline, CDR1 is MNHNS, CDR2 SASEGT. CDR3 DNA: TGTGCCAGCAGGGCGGGAGCCGAGCAGTACTTC. Translated: CASRAGAEQYF.

The chain couples TRBV5-4 to TRBJ2-5, with D maybe TRBD1 (6 bases). This CDR3 has 14 amino acids. CDR1 and CDR2 from the germline V gene are SGHNT and YYREEE (reference sequence). V lost 3 bases, J lost 3 bases, and 12 bases lay in between. The CDR3 nucleotides are TGTGCCAGCAGCTCCGGGACACAAAAAGAGACCCAGTACTTC. Translating it yields CASSSGTQKETQYF.

The V call is TRBV27, the J call TRBJ2-1, with TRBD2 identical over 8 bases. Losses at the gene ends were 2 bases for V and 3 bases for J; bases not matched to a gene: 12. This CDR3 spans 18 amino acids. Germline lookup yields CDR1 MNHEY and CDR2 SMNVEV (reference sequence). This CDR3 reads CASSLLSTSGGDYNEQFF. Written as DNA, the CDR3 is TGTGCCAGCAGTTTACTCTCTACCAGCGGGGGCGACTACAATGAGCAGTTCTTC.

Comments on this clone: At one boundary the junction diverges from the germline segment, which might be a read error. This chain connects TRBV18 to TRBJ2-7, with a tentative D call TRBD1 (6 bases). The CDR3 contains 16 residues. CDR1 KGHSH and CDR2 LQKENI come from the germline V gene. In DNA form, the CDR3 reads TGTGCCAGCTCACCGGGAGCTGGAACAGGGTCCTCCGAGCAGTACTTC. It codes for CASSPGAGTGSSEQYF.

The V and J genes are TRBV21-1 and TRBJ2-7; the DNA was not compared with TRBD1, the D call given in the table. TRBV21-1 is marked as a pseudogene. The CDR3 contains 14 residues. CDR3 amino acids: CAKQGASSSYEQYF. The CDR3 DNA sequence: TGTGCCAAGCAGGGGGCGTCAAGCTCCTACGAGCAGTACTTC.

The V call is TRBV27, the J call TRBJ1-5; 9 positions agree with TRBD1. CDR1 and CDR2 (germline): MNHEY, SMNVEV (reference sequence). The CDR3 has 15 residues. J was trimmed by 4 bases and V by 6 bases; bases with no gene match: 7. The CDR3 DNA reads TGTGCCAGCAGGCCCGCCGGGACAGGGAATCAGCCCCAGCATTTT. It encodes CASRPAGTGNQPQHF.

The chain uses TRBV10-3 and TRBJ2-3; TRBD2 is a possible D gene (6 bases). Trimming removed 7 bases at V and 0 bases at J, with 8 bases between. Looked up from germline, CDR1 is ENHRY and CDR2 is SYGVKD. The CDR3 sequence is 13 residues long. CDR3 nucleotides: TGTGCCATCATGGCGGGAAGCACAGATACGCAGTATTTT. Protein sequence: CAIMAGSTDTQYF.

The chain links TRBV7-2 to TRBJ2-3, with D perhaps TRBD2 (5 bases). V lost 1 base and J lost 2, with 10 bases in between. Germline values: CDR1 SGHTA, CDR2 FQGNSA. The CDR3 is 15 residues long. CDR3 in DNA: TGTGCCAGCAGCTTAGGTCTAGCTTTCACAGATACGCAGTATTTT. This gives the protein CASSLGLAFTDTQYF.

The chain carries TRBV5-1 and TRBJ1-1, with 10 nucleotides matching TRBD1. The CDR3 runs 15 residues. Germline V lookup: CDR1 SGHRS, CDR2 YFSETQ. Unmatched junction bases numbered 8, after V lost 4 bases and J lost 5 bases. The CDR3 DNA sequence: TGCGCCAGCAGCCCTGACAGGGGGCTATCTACTGAAGCTTTCTTT. It codes for CASSPDRGLSTEAFF.

A word on this clone: Germline is not matched at one junction end, which may reflect a read error. The chain combines TRBV5-6 with TRBJ2-1; D is possibly TRBD1 (6 bases). Germline CDR1 SGHDT, CDR2 YYEEEE. The CDR3 spans 17 residues. CDR3 DNA: TGTGCCAGCAGCCCGGACCCGACAGGTTCTTCCTACAATGAGCAGCTCTTC. It specifies CASSPDPTGSSYNEQLF.

The chain recombines TRBV5-1 with TRBJ2-5; D not resolved. The DNA end is a closer match to TRBJ2-7, so the J assignment may be wrong. This CDR3 is built from 15 residues. The germline gives CDR1 SGHRS, CDR2 YFSETQ. The CDR3 here is CASSVPEASSYEQYF. The CDR3 region has the DNA TGCGCCAGCAGCGTACCCGAGGCGAGCTCCTACGAGCAGTACTTC.